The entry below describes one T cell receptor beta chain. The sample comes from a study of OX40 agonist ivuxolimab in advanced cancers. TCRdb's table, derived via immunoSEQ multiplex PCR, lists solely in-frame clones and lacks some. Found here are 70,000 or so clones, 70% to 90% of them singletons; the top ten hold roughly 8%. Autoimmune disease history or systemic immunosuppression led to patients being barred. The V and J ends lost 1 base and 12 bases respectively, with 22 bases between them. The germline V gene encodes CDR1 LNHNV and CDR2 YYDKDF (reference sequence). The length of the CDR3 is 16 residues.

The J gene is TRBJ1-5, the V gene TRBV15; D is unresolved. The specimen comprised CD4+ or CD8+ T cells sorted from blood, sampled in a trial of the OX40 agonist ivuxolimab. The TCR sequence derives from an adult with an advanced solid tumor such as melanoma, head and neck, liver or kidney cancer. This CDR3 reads CATSRGIGRGEVGQHF. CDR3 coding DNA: TGTGCCACCAGCAGAGGTATAGGCAGAGGTGAAGTGGGCCAGCATTTT.